The 21 T cell receptor beta chains below come from one sample, sequenced in a study of shared clonotypes between healthy human individuals. Repertoires were generated with immunoSEQ multiplex PCR, while TCRdb's copy carries only in-frame clones and drops some. Among about 2,500,000 clones, approximately 94% were seen once, and the ten largest hold 0.14%. The sample taken for sequencing was naive CD4+ T cells sorted from blood. The subset denotes: CD45RA+ positively selected. Source of these receptors: a man aged 18 to 35 in good health.

The chain uses TRBV29-1 and TRBJ2-7, with TRBD1 identical over 9 bases. Trimming cost V 6 bases and J 2 bases; bases outside gene matches: 8. The CDR3 is made up of 14 amino acids. The germline gives CDR1 SQVTM, CDR2 ANQGSEA. CDR3 DNA: TGCAGCGTCGATACGACAGGGGGGGCCTACGAGCAGTACTTC. Residues: CSVDTTGGAYEQYF.

The rearrangement joins TRBV5-1 to TRBJ2-3; D unclear. The CDR3 covers 16 residues. Trimming cost V 0 bases and J 6 bases, with 17 bases left between them. In germline, CDR1 is SGHRS, CDR2 YFSETQ. CDR3 DNA: TGCGCCAGCAGCTTGGCAGACTCCCCAATTTTGGATACGCAGTATTTT. Translated: CASSLADSPILDTQYF.

The chain couples TRBV6-5 to TRBJ1-2, with 7 bases identical to TRBD1. This CDR3 is 13 amino acids long. The germline gives CDR1 MNHEY, CDR2 SVGAGI. V was clipped by 2 bases and J by 7 bases; unmatched bases: 4. DNA for the CDR3: TGTGCCAGCAGTTACCCGGGACAGTCTGGCTACACCTTC. This gives the protein CASSYPGQSGYTF.

Details on this clone: This specimen includes other DNA sequences encoding the same CDR3. The V gene is TRBV5-1, the J gene TRBJ2-3; TRBD2 aligns across 16 bases. J was trimmed by 3 bases and V by 4 bases; bases with no gene match: 5. CDR1 is SGHRS and CDR2 is YFSETQ in the germline V gene. This CDR3 comprises 17 residues. CDR3 coding DNA: TGCGCCAGCAGCCCGGGACTAGCGGGGGGGCCAACAGATACGCAGTATTTT. Translating gives CASSPGLAGGPTDTQYF.

The rearrangement uses TRBV10-1 and TRBJ1-6; D is uncertain. Trimming removed 3 bases from V and 6 bases from J, with 6 bases in between. The germline V gene has CDR1 WNHNN and CDR2 SYGVQD (reference sequence). The CDR3 loop spans 13 amino acids. DNA for the CDR3: TGCGCCAGCAGTGAAATACCTAATTCACCCCTCCACTTT. This gives the protein CASSEIPNSPLHF.

The chain carries TRBV10-2 and TRBJ1-5; D remains ambiguous. CDR1 and CDR2 from the germline V gene are WSHSY and SAAADI. Trimming took 4 bases from V and 1 from J, leaving 8 bases between them. The CDR3 length is 14 residues. The CDR3 reads CASSVEKSNQPQHF. The CDR3 DNA follows: TGCGCCAGCAGTGTAGAGAAAAGCAATCAGCCCCAGCATTTT.

The gene calls are TRBV2 and TRBJ1-1; D unresolved. CDR1 and CDR2 (germline): SNHLY, FYNNEI. Trimming took off 2 bases at V and 6 bases at J, with 10 bases between the two ends. CDR3 size: 13 residues. The CDR3 DNA follows: TGTGCCAGCAGTGAAAACGTGTGGTCTGAAGCTTTCTTT. Translating gives CASSENVWSEAFF.

V is TRBV2 and J is TRBJ2-7; possibly TRBD1 for D (5 bases). Germline assignment: CDR1 SNHLY and CDR2 FYNNEI. Trimming shortened V by 4 bases and J by 0 bases, and 19 bases separated the two germline ends. This CDR3 has 17 amino acids. The CDR3 here is CASSGGMWAPRSYEQYF. The CDR3 nucleotides read TGTGCCAGCAGTGGGGGCATGTGGGCCCCACGCTCCTACGAGCAGTACTTC.

V and J are TRBV6-4 and TRBJ2-2, with a tentative D call TRBD2 (7 bases). Germline V gene sequence: CDR1 MRHNA, CDR2 SNTAGT. This CDR3 has 15 amino acids. V lost 5 bases and J lost 6, with 16 bases in between. The CDR3 nucleotides are TGTGCCAGCAGTCCCCACGGGGGGCTCGCCGGGGAGCTGTTTTTT. Translating it yields CASSPHGGLAGELFF.

The chain recombines TRBV19 with TRBJ1-2; tentative D call: TRBD1 (6 bases). Germline loops: CDR1 LNHDA, CDR2 SQIVND (reference sequence). There are 15 residues in the CDR3. Trimming took off 4 bases at V and 1 base at J, with 13 bases between the two ends. This CDR3 reads CASSTTTGLNYGYTF. The CDR3 DNA sequence: TGTGCCAGTAGTACTACGACAGGCCTTAACTATGGCTACACCTTC.

The chain combines TRBV18 with TRBJ2-7, with 12 positions matching TRBD1. This CDR3 comprises 15 residues. Per the germline V gene, CDR1 is KGHSH and CDR2 is LQKENI. V gave up 3 bases and J gave up 6 bases; unmatched junction bases: 6. CDR3 residues: CASSPMGTGGVEQYF. The CDR3 region has the DNA TGTGCCAGCTCACCGATGGGGACAGGGGGCGTCGAGCAGTACTTC.

Turning to this clone: Other DNA sequences in this sample translate to the same CDR3. The V and J genes are TRBV18 and TRBJ2-3; D is ambiguous. CDR3 size: 11 residues. Germline V lookup: CDR1 KGHSH, CDR2 LQKENI. V was pared by 2 bases and J by 5 bases, with 2 bases between. The DNA of the CDR3 is TGTGCCAGCTCACCAGAAGATACGCAGTATTTT. Protein sequence: CASSPEDTQYF.

This chain connects TRBV27 to TRBJ2-1; 7 nucleotides match TRBD1. J lost 8 bases, V lost 3 bases, and 10 bases had no gene match. The CDR3 consists of 15 residues. CDR1 and CDR2 (germline): MNHEY, SMNVEV (reference sequence). This CDR3 is CASSLGSRDSHEQFF. The DNA for the CDR3 is TGTGCCAGCAGTTTGGGGTCTCGGGACAGCCATGAGCAGTTCTTC.

Comment on this clone: Other nucleotide sequences from this sample produce the same CDR3. This sequence joins TRBV5-4 and TRBJ1-1; no reliable D call. The CDR3 sequence is 12 residues long. CDR1 SGHNT and CDR2 YYREEE come from the germline V gene (reference sequence). V was pared by 4 bases and J by 2 bases, with 6 bases between. The CDR3 reads CASSSPNTEAFF. CDR3 DNA: TGTGCCAGCAGCAGCCCTAACACTGAAGCTTTCTTT.

The genes are TRBV9 and TRBJ2-3, with D unclear. V shed 1 base and J shed 4 bases, with 13 bases lying between them. The length of the CDR3 is 15 residues. Germline CDR1 SGDLS, CDR2 YYNGEE. DNA for the CDR3: TGTGCCAGCAGCGTAAGCCAGCCGTATGCAGATACGCAGTATTTT. Its protein is CASSVSQPYADTQYF.

This chain connects TRBV29-1 to TRBJ2-2, with TRBD2 matching 12 bases. V shed 5 bases, J shed 5 bases, and the junction held 3 bases outside the gene matches. The CDR3 totals 14 residues. The germline CDR1 and CDR2 sequences are SQVTM and ANQGSEA. CDR3 nucleotides: TGCAGCGTTCTAGCGGGGGGGCGGACCGGGGAGCTGTTTTTT. This gives the protein CSVLAGGRTGELFF.

This clone was found a few times. As DNA, the CDR3 is TGTGCCAGCAGTGAGCAGAAGAACACTGAAGCTTTCTTT. It translates to CASSEQKNTEAFF. The V gene is TRBV2, the J gene TRBJ1-1; D unclear. CDR1 is SNHLY, CDR2 FYNNEI, per germline. The CDR3 is 13 residues long. Trimming took 3 bases from V and 1 from J, leaving 6 bases between them. Based on the CDR3 plus reference TRBV2 and TRBJ1-1, the full variable domain is EPEVTQTPSHQVTQMGQEVILRCVPISNHLYFYWYRQILGQKVEFLVSFYNNEISEKSEIFDDQFSVERPDGSNFTLKIRSTKLEDSAMYFCASSEQKNTEAFFGQGTRLTVV.

The DNA of the CDR3 is TGTGCCAGCAGTGCGGACAGACCTGAATCCGGGGAGCTGTTTTTT. It translates to CASSADRPESGELFF. The chain has TRBV28 and TRBJ2-2; maybe TRBD1 (6 bases). The CDR3 loop spans 15 amino acids. Trimming removed 5 bases at V and 6 bases at J, with 16 bases between. Germline assignment: CDR1 MDHEN and CDR2 SYDVKM.

Comment on this clone: Compared with germline, one end of the junction differs, possibly owing to a read error. This chain connects TRBV7-7 to TRBJ2-3; D possibly corresponds to TRBD2 (8 bases). This CDR3 has 15 residues. Germline V gives CDR1 SSHAT, CDR2 FNYEAQ (reference sequence). The CDR3 sequence: CASSPGGGPLDTQYF. Written as DNA, the CDR3 is TGTGCTAGCAGCCCGGGAGGGGGCCCGCTGGATACGCAGTATTTT. The full variable domain, its missing parts supplied by reference TRBV7-7 and TRBJ2-3, is GAGVSQSPRYKVTKRGQDVTLRCDPISSHATLYWYQQALGQGPEFLTYFNYEAQPDKSGLPSDRFSAERPEGSISTLTIQRTEQRDSAMYRCASSPGGGPLDTQYFGPGTRLTVL.

The CDR3 DNA reads TGTGCCAGCACTCGGCGGGCAGGCTACAATGAGCAGTTCTTC. Its protein product is CASTRRAGYNEQFF. The rearrangement uses TRBV6-6 and TRBJ2-1; D possibly corresponds to TRBD2 (5 bases). This CDR3 comprises 14 residues. Trimming pared 7 bases from V and 3 bases from J, leaving 13 bases between. Germline CDR1 reads MNHNY; CDR2 reads SVGAGI (reference sequence).

V gene TRBV18 combines with J gene TRBJ1-2; the D gene is possibly TRBD1 (6 bases). Germline assignment: CDR1 KGHSH and CDR2 LQKENI. This CDR3 has 14 residues. Trimming took 3 bases from V and 5 from J, leaving 13 bases between them. The CDR3 reads CASSPTGAVYGYTF. In DNA form, the CDR3 reads TGTGCCAGCTCACCCACGGGGGCTGTATATGGCTACACCTTC.